A selection of T cell receptor beta chains follows, all from one sample in a study of cytomegalovirus exposure and HLA in healthy donors. Clones were sequenced by immunoSEQ multiplex PCR, and TCRdb holds only the in-frame ones, with some missing. The sample yields about 120,000 clones, roughly 69% seen once. The specimen sequenced was PBMCs. These receptors were collected from a woman in her 40s in good health and CMV-seropositive. The CDR3 runs from the conserved cysteine through the conserved F or W. A D gene is named only where the DNA matches it firmly.

TRBJ1-5,TRBD1,TRBV12-5,15,CASGSGQGSNQPQHF
TRBJ1-5,-,TRBV5-3,16,CARSIGAGALNQPQHF
TRBJ2-7,-,TRBV4-1,15,CASSQEVIQGTEQYF
TRBJ2-7,-,TRBV4-3,15,CASSQDVGGNYEQYF
TRBJ2-3,-,TRBV4-3,17,CASSQSWYHESTDTQYF
TRBJ1-6,TRBD1,TRBV5-4,17,CASSLVAGQGPGSPLHF
TRBJ2-7,-,TRBV4-1,13,CASSQDLPGEQYF
TRBJ1-2,TRBD1,TRBV7-8,15,CASSPHRQGNYGYTF
TRBJ1-2,TRBD1,TRBV19,15,CASSIGRTGIGGYTF
TRBJ1-5,TRBD1,TRBV27,13,CASGQVGNQPQHF
TRBJ2-3,TRBD2,TRBV29-1,15,CSVEAGRGGGDTQYF
TRBJ2-5,-,TRBV10-1,13,CASRWDSLQTQYF
TRBJ2-3,TRBD2,TRBV7-2,15,CASSLLAGSTDTQYF
TRBJ2-7,TRBD1,TRBV25-1,14,CASSGLGQSYEQYF
TRBJ2-5,TRBD2,TRBV29-1,11,CSVASGETQYF
TRBJ2-2,-,TRBV18,17,CASSPPMGGGDTGELFF
TRBJ1-4,TRBD1,TRBV7-2,16,CASSLGGGTPNEKLFF
TRBJ1-4,-,TRBV12-5,15,CASGLYQGSNEKLFF
TRBJ1-1,TRBD1,TRBV6-4,13,CASSDTGDTEAFF
TRBJ1-4,-,TRBV18,13,CASSPQGAEKLFF
TRBJ1-5,-,TRBV18,13,CASSPQGNQPQHF
TRBJ1-4,TRBD1,TRBV6-5,14,CASSSWTGREKLFF
TRBJ2-1,TRBD2,TRBV7-7,14,CASSLSSGDNEQFF
TRBJ2-3,-,TRBV5-4,13,CASSSRSRDTQYF
TRBJ2-5,TRBD2,TRBV28,16,CASSYSSGGWGETQYF
TRBJ1-2,-,TRBV9,14,CASSVDKGERGYTF
TRBJ1-6,-,TRBV9,14,CASSVGFGNSPLHF
TRBJ1-4,-,TRBV12-5,16,CASGSVSGLTNEKLFF
TRBJ1-6,TRBD1,TRBV27,14,CASRKGQGNSPLHF
TRBJ1-1,-,TRBV6-1,14,CASSDRITNAEAFF
TRBJ2-7,TRBD1,TRBV29-1,12,CSVARTGDEQYF
TRBJ1-2,-,TRBV2,11,CASSLVNGYTF
TRBJ1-1,-,TRBV10-3,14,CAIRAGGADTEAFF
TRBJ1-2,-,TRBV4-3,15,CASSQKQVPNYGYTF
TRBJ2-7,TRBD1,TRBV9,14,CASSRGTGGYEQYF
TRBJ1-1,TRBD1,TRBV7-8,16,CASSLGAGDRGTEAFF
TRBJ1-2,-,TRBV13,13,CASSFLRNYGYTF
TRBJ1-4,-,TRBV4-2,17,CASRAGGEGATNEKLFF
TRBJ2-5,-,TRBV29-1,14,CSVSRGVTTETQYF
TRBJ2-7,-,TRBV5-1,12,CASSLMRDEQYF
TRBJ2-7,-,TRBV29-1,11,CSALEGYEQYF